Listed below are T cell receptor beta chains from one sample, sequenced in a study of T cells after somatic rescue of genetic block. Repertoires were generated with immunoSEQ multiplex PCR, while TCRdb's copy carries only in-frame clones and drops some. Among around 67,000 clones, approximately 91% were seen once, and the ten largest hold around 2.8%. Sequences were obtained from peripheral blood mononuclear cells (PBMCs). Receptors originate from a man between 25 and 39 years old. Each CDR3 is given with its conserved first and last residue. D genes are given only for firm matches. Expanded clones are given a class, and other clones once, few, many or no size at all.

.	TRBV27	12	TRBJ2-2	.	TGTGCCAGCAGTTTTTGGGCCGGGGAGCTGTTTTTT	CASSFWAGELFF
.	TRBV2	13	TRBJ2-1	TRBD2	TGTGCCAGCCTAACTAGCGGGCTCAATGAGCAGTTCTTC	CASLTSGLNEQFF
few	TRBV6-1	14	TRBJ1-2	.	TGTGCCAGCAGTGAAGGGGGGGACACCTATGGCTACACCTTC	CASSEGGDTYGYTF
.	TRBV18	16	TRBJ2-3	.	TGTGCCAGCTCACCGGTGGGAGGAGCAAGCACAGATACGCAGTATTTT	CASSPVGGASTDTQYF
.	TRBV7-8	15	TRBJ2-7	TRBD2	TGTGCCAGCAGATTTCATGAGCGGGGTCCCTACGAGCAGTACTTC	CASRFHERGPYEQYF
.	TRBV9	14	TRBJ2-1	TRBD2	TGTGCCAGCAGCGTAAGACTAGCGGGCCGGGAGCAGTTCTTC	CASSVRLAGREQFF
.	TRBV2	11	TRBJ2-7	.	TGTGCCAGCACCTTCGACTACGAGCAGTACTTC	CASTFDYEQYF
.	TRBV9	16	TRBJ2-2	TRBD2	TGTGCCAGCAGCGCACTAGCGGGAGGGGGCACCGGGGAGCTGTTTTTT	CASSALAGGGTGELFF
.	TRBV19	12	TRBJ1-1	.	TGTGCCAGTAGTATCGGCCTCACTGAAGCTTTCTTT	CASSIGLTEAFF
.	TRBV6-1	14	TRBJ2-7	.	TGTGCCAGCAGTGAATACAGGGAGGTGTACGAGCAGTACTTC	CASSEYREVYEQYF
.	TRBV4-1	15	TRBJ2-7	.	TGCGCCAGCAGCCAGTGGGTCGCACCCTCCTACGAGCAGTACTTC	CASSQWVAPSYEQYF
.	TRBV27	14	TRBJ2-7	.	TGTGCCAGCAGTTTAGGGCGGGACACCTACGAGCAGTACTTC	CASSLGRDTYEQYF
.	TRBV5-5	13	TRBJ2-1	.	TGTGCCAGCAGCCTCCAGCGTTACAATGAGCAGTTCTTC	CASSLQRYNEQFF
.	TRBV28	13	TRBJ1-2	.	TGTGCCAGCGGCCGGACGGTGAACTATGGCTACACCTTC	CASGRTVNYGYTF
.	TRBV28	12	TRBJ2-7	.	TGTGCCAGCAGGGAGGAACCCTACGAGCAGTACTTC	CASREEPYEQYF
few	TRBV5-4	13	TRBJ2-5	.	TGTGCCAGCAGCTGGGACTACCAAGAGACCCAGTACTTC	CASSWDYQETQYF
.	TRBV5-6	14	TRBJ2-3	.	TGTGCCAGCAGCTTGGGGGACAACTCAGATACGCAGTATTTT	CASSLGDNSDTQYF
.	TRBV11-2	17	TRBJ2-1	TRBD2	TGTGCCAGCAGCGGCAGGACTAGCGGGAGGGGCTACAATGAGCAGTTCTTC	CASSGRTSGRGYNEQFF
.	TRBV5-4	13	TRBJ2-1	TRBD2	TGTGCCAGCAGCTTCGGCGGGGGAGATGAGCAGTTCTTC	CASSFGGGDEQFF
once	TRBV7-9	15	TRBJ2-3	TRBD2	TGTGCCAGCACCATAGGACTAGAAAGCACAGATACGCAGTATTTT	CASTIGLESTDTQYF
.	TRBV15	14	TRBJ1-1	TRBD1	TGTGCCACCAGCGCACAGGGGATGAACACTGAAGCTTTCTTT	CATSAQGMNTEAFF
.	TRBV7-9	14	TRBJ2-7	.	TGTGCCAGCAGCCTATATAACAGGGCCTACGAGCAGTACTTC	CASSLYNRAYEQYF
.	TRBV25-1	15	TRBJ2-7	TRBD1	TGTGCCAGCAGTGAATTCCGGACAGGGGCCTACGAGCAGTACTTC	CASSEFRTGAYEQYF
.	TRBV4-1	14	TRBJ2-3	.	TGCGCCAGCAGCCAAGGACTAATGAAAGATACGCAGTATTTT	CASSQGLMKDTQYF
.	TRBV7-6	17	TRBJ2-3	.	TGTGCCAGCAGCTTAGGTAATTGGACCAAAAGCACAGATACGCAGTATTTT	CASSLGNWTKSTDTQYF
.	TRBV27	14	TRBJ2-6	TRBD1	TGTGCCAGCAGCGCACGGACAGGGTCCAACGTCCTGACTTTC	CASSARTGSNVLTF
.	TRBV14	12	TRBJ2-3	.	TGTGCCAGCAGCCCCGGGGCGGATACGCAGTATTTT	CASSPGADTQYF
.	TRBV2	14	TRBJ2-3	.	TGTGCCAGCAGGGTGGGCGAGCCCACAGATACGCAGTATTTT	CASRVGEPTDTQYF
once	TRBV27	17	TRBJ2-2	TRBD2	TGTGCCAGCAGTTTATCGTCGGCTAGCGGGAGGGGCGGGGAGCTGTTTTTT	CASSLSSASGRGGELFF
.	TRBV19	14	TRBJ2-6	.	TGTGCCAGTAGGCTCCGGGCTGGGGCCAACGTCCTGACTTTC	CASRLRAGANVLTF
.	TRBV19	16	TRBJ1-5	TRBD1	TGTGCCAGTAGTATTTTGGGACAGGCGGGCAATCAGCCCCAGCATTTT	CASSILGQAGNQPQHF
few	TRBV7-8	14	TRBJ1-3	.	TGTGCCAGCAGCTTACCAGGATCCGGAAACACCATATATTTT	CASSLPGSGNTIYF
.	TRBV9	14	TRBJ2-1	.	TGTGCCAGCAGCGCGGGATCCCTAGGCAATGAGCAGTTCTTC	CASSAGSLGNEQFF
.	TRBV7-2	15	TRBJ1-3	.	TGTGCCAGCAGCCCAGGACAGCTCTCTGGAAACACCATATATTTT	CASSPGQLSGNTIYF
.	TRBV5-4	14	TRBJ2-7	TRBD1	TGTGCCAGCAGCTTGGACAGGGGGCGTCGGGAGCAGTACTTC	CASSLDRGRREQYF
.	TRBV2	13	TRBJ2-3	.	TGTGCCAGCAGTGAAGTTCGAGGAGATACGCAGTATTTT	CASSEVRGDTQYF
.	TRBV5-1	12	TRBJ2-3	.	TGCGCCAGCAGCTTCGGCGAGGATACGCAGTATTTT	CASSFGEDTQYF